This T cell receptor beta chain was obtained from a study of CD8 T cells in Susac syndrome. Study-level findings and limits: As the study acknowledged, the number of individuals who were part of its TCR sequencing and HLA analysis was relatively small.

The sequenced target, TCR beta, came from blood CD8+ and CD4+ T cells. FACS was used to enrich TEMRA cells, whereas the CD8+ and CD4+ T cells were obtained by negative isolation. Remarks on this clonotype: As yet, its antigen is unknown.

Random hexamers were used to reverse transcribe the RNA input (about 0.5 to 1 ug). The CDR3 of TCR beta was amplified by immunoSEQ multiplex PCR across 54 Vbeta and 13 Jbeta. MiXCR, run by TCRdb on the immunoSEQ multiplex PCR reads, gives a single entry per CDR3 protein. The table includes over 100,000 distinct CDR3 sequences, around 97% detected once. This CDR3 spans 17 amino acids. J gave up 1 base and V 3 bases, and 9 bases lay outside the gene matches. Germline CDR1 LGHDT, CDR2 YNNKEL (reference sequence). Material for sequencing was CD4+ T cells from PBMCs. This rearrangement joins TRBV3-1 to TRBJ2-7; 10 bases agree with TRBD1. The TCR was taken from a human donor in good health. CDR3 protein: CASSHSPGQGTSYEQYF. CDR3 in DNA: TGTGCCAGCAGCCACTCCCCGGGACAGGGGACATCCTACGAGCAGTACTTC.